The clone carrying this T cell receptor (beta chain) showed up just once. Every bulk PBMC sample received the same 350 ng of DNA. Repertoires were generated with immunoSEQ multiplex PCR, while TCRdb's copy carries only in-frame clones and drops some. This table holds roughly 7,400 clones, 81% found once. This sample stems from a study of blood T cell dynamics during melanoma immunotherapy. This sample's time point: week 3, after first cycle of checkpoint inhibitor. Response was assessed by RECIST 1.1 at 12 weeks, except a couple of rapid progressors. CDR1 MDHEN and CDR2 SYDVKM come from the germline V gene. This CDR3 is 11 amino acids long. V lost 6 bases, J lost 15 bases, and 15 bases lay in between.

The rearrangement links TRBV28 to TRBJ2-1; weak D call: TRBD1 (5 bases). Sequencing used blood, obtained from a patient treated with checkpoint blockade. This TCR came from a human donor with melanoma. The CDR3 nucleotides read TGTGCCAGCAGCTCTACAGGTCCATCGTTCTTC. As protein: CASSSTGPSFF. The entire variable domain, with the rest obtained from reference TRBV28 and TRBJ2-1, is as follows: DVKVTQSSRYLVKRTGEKVFLECVQDMDHENMFWYRQDPGLGLRLIYFSYDVKMKEKGDIPEGYSVSREKKERFSLILESASTNQTSMYLCASSSTGPSFFGPGTRLTVL.